The 7 T cell receptor beta chains below were found in one sample sequenced in a study of identical twins. Using its own MiXCR run on the 5' RACE reads, TCRdb lists one record per CDR3 protein. The data show more than 200,000 distinct CDR3 sequences, with roughly 10% seen just once and 4.5% to 5.5% held by the top ten. The sample comprised memory (CD45RO+) T cells sorted from blood. These receptor sequences come from a woman aged 18-35 years in good health.

The V call is TRBV21-1, the J call TRBJ2-3; the table calls TRBD2, which could not be checked here. TRBV21-1 is an annotated pseudogene. The CDR3 contains 16 residues. DNA for the CDR3: TGTGCCAGCAGCAAAGCGAGCGGGAGGAGAACAGATACGCAGTATTTT. It codes for CASSKASGRRTDTQYF.

This chain connects TRBV12-3 or TRBV12-4 to TRBJ1-1; D remains unclear. CDR3 length equals 13 residues. V lost 1 base and J lost 9, with 12 bases in between. The CDR3 is CASSLVGSQKAFF. In DNA, the CDR3 is TGTGCCAGCAGTTTAGTGGGGTCCCAAAAAGCTTTCTTT.

The sample holds a few counts of this clonotype. This chain uses TRBV20-1 with TRBJ1-5; D may be TRBD1 (5 bases). Trimming pared 5 bases from V and 7 bases from J, leaving 24 bases between. The germline V gene has CDR1 DFQATT and CDR2 SNEGSKA (reference sequence). The CDR3 extends over 16 amino acids. In DNA form, the CDR3 reads TGCAGTGCTTGGGCGTCTTATCCCCCTGAGGGGCAGCCCCAGCATTTT. Amino acids: CSAWASYPPEGQPQHF.

This clonotype was found many times. The J gene is TRBJ2-5, the V gene TRBV5-5; D unclear. The V gene lost 4 bases and the J gene lost 4 bases, with 5 bases spanning the gap. Germline V gene lookup returns CDR1 SGHKS and CDR2 YYEKEE (reference sequence). The CDR3 length is 11 residues. The CDR3 loop is CASSTGETQYF. The CDR3 nucleotides read TGTGCCAGCAGCACGGGAGAGACCCAGTACTTC.

This clonotype was observed a few times. The V gene is TRBV9, the J gene TRBJ2-5; 12 positions match TRBD2. The V segment lost 3 bases and the J segment 7 bases; nucleotides outside the gene matches: 1. Germline CDR1 is SGDLS and CDR2 is YYNGEE. The CDR3 runs 13 residues. CDR3 nucleotides: TGTGCCAGCAGCGGGGGACTAGCGGGGACCCAGTACTTC. Its protein product is CASSGGLAGTQYF.

This rearrangement joins TRBV9 to TRBJ2-5, with D possibly matching TRBD2 (6 bases). The CDR3 is 13 amino acids. V was shortened by 3 bases and J by 5 bases, with 11 bases between the two germline ends. The germline CDR1 and CDR2 sequences are SGDLS and YYNGEE. CDR3 loop: CASSEGTWETQYF. The CDR3 coding sequence is TGTGCCAGCAGCGAGGGGACTTGGGAGACCCAGTACTTC.

Ten or more counts support this clonotype. The V call is TRBV6-5, the J call TRBJ2-3; 7 bases agree with TRBD1. CDR3 size: 14 residues. Germline CDR1 MNHEY, CDR2 SVGAGI. The V gene end was trimmed by 2 bases and the J gene end by 2 bases; junction bases not matched to a gene: 1. In nucleotides, the CDR3 is TGTGCCAGCAGTTACAGGGGGCTCACAGATACGCAGTATTTT. This gives the protein CASSYRGLTDTQYF.